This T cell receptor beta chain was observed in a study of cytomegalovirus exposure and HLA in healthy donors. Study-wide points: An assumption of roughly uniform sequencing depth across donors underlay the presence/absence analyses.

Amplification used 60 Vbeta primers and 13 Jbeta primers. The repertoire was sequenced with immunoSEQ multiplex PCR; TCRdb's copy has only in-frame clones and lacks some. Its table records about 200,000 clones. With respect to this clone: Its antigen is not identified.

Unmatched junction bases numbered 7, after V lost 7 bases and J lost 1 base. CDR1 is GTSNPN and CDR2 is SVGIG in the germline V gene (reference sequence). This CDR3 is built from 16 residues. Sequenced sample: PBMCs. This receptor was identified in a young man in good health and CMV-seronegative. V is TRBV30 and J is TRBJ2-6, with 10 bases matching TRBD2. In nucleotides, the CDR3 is TGTGCCTCCCCGAAGCGGGGGGGGTCTGGGGCCAACGTCCTGACTTTC. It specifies CASPKRGGSGANVLTF.